Listed below are T cell receptor beta chains from one sample, sequenced in a study of shared clonotypes between healthy human individuals. TCRdb's table, derived via immunoSEQ multiplex PCR, lists solely in-frame clones and lacks some. Of fewer than 3 million clones listed, 80% to 95% are singletons. Material: naive CD4+ T cells from PBMCs. The receptors were gathered from a man between 18 and 35 years old in good health. Some clones in this sample may be carry-over from other donors' samples. Both conserved end residues are part of each CDR3. Fields, in order: clone size, J gene, D gene, V gene, CDR3 DNA, CDR3 protein. The D gene is left open where the match is weak. Not all rows give a size; the values are once, few, many and, for expanded clones, a class.

once | TRBJ2-3 | TRBD1 | TRBV7-2 | TGTGCCAGCAGCCCCAACAGGGGTACAGATACGCAGTATTTT | CASSPNRGTDTQYF
once | TRBJ1-5 | . | TRBV7-2 | TGTGCCAGCGGGGATCGTCAGCCCCAGCATTTT | CASGDRQPQHF
. | TRBJ1-2 | TRBD1 | TRBV11-2 | TGTGCCAGCAGTCTAGGGACAGGAAACTATGGCTACACCTTC | CASSLGTGNYGYTF
once | TRBJ2-1 | TRBD2 | TRBV2 | TGTGCCAGCATACTAGCGGTCTACAATGAGCAGTTCTTC | CASILAVYNEQFF
. | TRBJ2-7 | . | TRBV7-2 | TGTGCCAGCAGCCAGAAGCCCCATCGACAGGCGGCCTACGAGCAGTACTTC | CASSQKPHRQAAYEQYF
. | TRBJ2-2 | TRBD2 | TRBV4-3 | TGCGCCAGCAGCCCTATCGGACTAGCGGGAGGAGACGGGGAGCTGTTTTTT | CASSPIGLAGGDGELFF
. | TRBJ2-3 | . | TRBV2 | TGTGCCAGCAGTGTAGGGTTGGTGGGGGATACGCAGTATTTT | CASSVGLVGDTQYF
once | TRBJ1-3 | . | TRBV19 | TGTGCCAGTAGTAGGCCCGGGGCGAACTCTGGAAACACCATATATTTT | CASSRPGANSGNTIYF
. | TRBJ2-3 | . | TRBV21-1 | TGTGCCAGCAGCAAGGCGGGAGGATCAAATACGCAGTATTTT | CASSKAGGSNTQYF
. | TRBJ2-7 | . | TRBV6-1 | TGTGCCAGCAGCAGGGGCTTTTACGAGCAGTACTTC | CASSRGFYEQYF
. | TRBJ2-1 | . | TRBV5-1 | TGCGCCAGCAGCTTGGATACAGTAGTAAGCAGTGAGCAGTTCTTC | CASSLDTVVSSEQFF
. | TRBJ2-7 | TRBD1 | TRBV4-2 | TGTGCCAGCAGCCAAGTGGGACAGGGGCCCCAAACCTACGAGCAGTACTTC | CASSQVGQGPQTYEQYF
. | TRBJ2-1 | . | TRBV5-4 | TGTGCCAGCAGCTTTCCGGGGCGGGAGCAGTTCTTC | CASSFPGREQFF
. | TRBJ2-5 | . | TRBV4-2 | TGTGCCAGCAGTTTCCGGCTCTGGCAAGAGACCCAGTACTTC | CASSFRLWQETQYF
. | TRBJ1-3 | TRBD1 | TRBV30 | TGTGCCTGGAGGGCGACAGGGGCTGGAAACACCATATATTTT | CAWRATGAGNTIYF
. | TRBJ2-5 | TRBD2 | TRBV5-1 | TGCGCCAGCAGCTTCAGGACCGGGACTAGCAGAAAAGAGACCCAGTACTTC | CASSFRTGTSRKETQYF
. | TRBJ1-3 | . | TRBV5-1 | TGCGCCAGCAGCACAGGGTCCTCTATTGACACCATATATTTT | CASSTGSSIDTIYF
. | TRBJ2-2 | . | TRBV7-3 | TGTGCCAGCACCCAAGGCGGGCTAGCAGGCGGGGAGCTGTTTTTT | CASTQGGLAGGELFF
few | TRBJ1-1 | . | TRBV28 | TGTGCCAGTGTGACTTTGAACACTGAAGCTTTCTTT | CASVTLNTEAFF
. | TRBJ2-1 | . | TRBV7-3 | TGTGCCAGCAGCATATCTAGCGCCCGCTACAATGAGCAGTTCTTC | CASSISSARYNEQFF